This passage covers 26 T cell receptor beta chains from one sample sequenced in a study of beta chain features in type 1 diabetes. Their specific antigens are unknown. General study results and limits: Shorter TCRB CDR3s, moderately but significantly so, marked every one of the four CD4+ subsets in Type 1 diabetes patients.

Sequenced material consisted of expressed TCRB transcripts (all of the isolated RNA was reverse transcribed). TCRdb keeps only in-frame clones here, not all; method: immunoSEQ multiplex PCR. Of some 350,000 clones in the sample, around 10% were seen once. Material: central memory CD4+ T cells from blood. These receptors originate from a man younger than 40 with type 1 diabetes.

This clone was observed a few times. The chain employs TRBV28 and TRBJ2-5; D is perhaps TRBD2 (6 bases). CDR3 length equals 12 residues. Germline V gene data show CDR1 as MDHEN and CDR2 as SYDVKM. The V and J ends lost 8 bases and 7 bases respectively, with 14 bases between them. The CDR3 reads CASRGTLGTQYF. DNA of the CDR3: TGTGCCAGCCGCGGGACCCTTGGGACCCAGTACTTC.

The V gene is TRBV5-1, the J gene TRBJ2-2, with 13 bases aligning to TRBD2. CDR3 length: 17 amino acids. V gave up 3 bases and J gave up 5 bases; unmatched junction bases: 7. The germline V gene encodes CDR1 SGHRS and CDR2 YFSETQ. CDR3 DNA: TGCGCCAGCAGCTCCGGACTAGCGGGAGTCGTGACCGGGGAGCTGTTTTTT. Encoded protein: CASSSGLAGVVTGELFF.

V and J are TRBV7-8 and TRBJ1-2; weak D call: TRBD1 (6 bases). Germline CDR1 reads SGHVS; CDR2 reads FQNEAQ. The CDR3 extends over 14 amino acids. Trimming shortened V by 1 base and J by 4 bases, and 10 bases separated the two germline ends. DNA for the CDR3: TGTGCCAGCAGCTTAGGGGGGGCGAGCTATGGCTACACCTTC. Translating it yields CASSLGGASYGYTF.

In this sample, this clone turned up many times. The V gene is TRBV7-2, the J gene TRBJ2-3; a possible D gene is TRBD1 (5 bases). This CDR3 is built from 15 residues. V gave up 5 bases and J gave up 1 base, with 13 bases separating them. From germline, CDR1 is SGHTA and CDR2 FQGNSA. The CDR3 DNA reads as TGTGCCAGCAGCCCCTGGGCAGGGCGCACAGATACGCAGTATTTT. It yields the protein CASSPWAGRTDTQYF.

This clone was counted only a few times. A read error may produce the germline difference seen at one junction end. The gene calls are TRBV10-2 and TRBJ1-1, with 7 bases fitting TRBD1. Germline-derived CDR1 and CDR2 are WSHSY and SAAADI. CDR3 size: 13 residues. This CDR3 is CAGSAQGGTEAFF. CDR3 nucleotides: TGCGCCGGCAGTGCTCAGGGGGGCACTGAAGCTTTCTTT.

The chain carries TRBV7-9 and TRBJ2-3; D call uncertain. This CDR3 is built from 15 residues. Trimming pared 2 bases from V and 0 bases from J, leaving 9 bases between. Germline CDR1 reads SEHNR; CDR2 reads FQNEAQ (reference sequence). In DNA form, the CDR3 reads TGTGCCAGCAGCTTAATGGCAGTTAGCACAGATACGCAGTATTTT. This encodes CASSLMAVSTDTQYF.

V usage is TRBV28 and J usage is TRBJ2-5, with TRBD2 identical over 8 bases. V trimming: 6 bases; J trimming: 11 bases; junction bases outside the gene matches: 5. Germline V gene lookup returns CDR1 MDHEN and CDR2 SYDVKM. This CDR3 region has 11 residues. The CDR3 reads CASSGRAPQYF. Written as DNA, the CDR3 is TGTGCCAGCAGCGGGAGGGCCCCGCAGTACTTC. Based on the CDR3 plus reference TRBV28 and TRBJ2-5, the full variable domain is DVKVTQSSRYLVKRTGEKVFLECVQDMDHENMFWYRQDPGLGLRLIYFSYDVKMKEKGDIPEGYSVSREKKERFSLILESASTNQTSMYLCASSGRAPQYFGPGTRLLVL.

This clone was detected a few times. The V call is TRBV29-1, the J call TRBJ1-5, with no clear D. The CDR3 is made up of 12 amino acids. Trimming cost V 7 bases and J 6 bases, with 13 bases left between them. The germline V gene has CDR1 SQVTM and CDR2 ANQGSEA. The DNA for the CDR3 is TGCAGCGCCGCGGACGAAGTTCAGCCCCAGCATTTT. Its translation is CSAADEVQPQHF.

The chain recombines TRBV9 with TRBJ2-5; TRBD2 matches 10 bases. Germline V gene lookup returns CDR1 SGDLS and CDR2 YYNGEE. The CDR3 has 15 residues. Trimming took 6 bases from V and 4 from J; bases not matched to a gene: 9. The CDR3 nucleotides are TGTGCCAGCACCCCCGGGCTAGCGGGAGTAGAGACCCAGTACTTC. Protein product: CASTPGLAGVETQYF.

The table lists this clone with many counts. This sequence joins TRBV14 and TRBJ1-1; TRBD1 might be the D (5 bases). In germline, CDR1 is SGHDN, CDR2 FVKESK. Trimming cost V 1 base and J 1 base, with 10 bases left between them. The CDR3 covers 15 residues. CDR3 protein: CASSQVGRENTEAFF. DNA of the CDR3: TGTGCCAGCAGCCAAGTGGGGCGCGAGAACACTGAAGCTTTCTTT. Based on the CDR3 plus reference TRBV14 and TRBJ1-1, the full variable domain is EAGVTQFPSHSVIEKGQTVTLRCDPISGHDNLYWYRRVMGKEIKFLLHFVKESKQDESGMPNNRFLAERTGGTYSTLKVQPAELEDSGVYFCASSQVGRENTEAFFGQGTRLTVV.

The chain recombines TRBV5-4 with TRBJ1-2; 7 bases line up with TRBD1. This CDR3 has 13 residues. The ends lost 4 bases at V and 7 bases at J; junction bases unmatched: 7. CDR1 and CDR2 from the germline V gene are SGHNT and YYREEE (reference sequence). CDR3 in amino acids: CASSQGVGRGYTF. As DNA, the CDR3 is TGTGCCAGCAGCCAGGGGGTCGGGCGTGGCTACACCTTC. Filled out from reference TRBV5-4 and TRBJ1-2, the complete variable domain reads ETGVTQSPTHLIKTRGQQVTLRCSSQSGHNTVSWYQQALGQGPQFIFQYYREEENGRGNFPPRFSGLQFPNYSSELNVNALELDDSALYLCASSQGVGRGYTFGSGTRLTVV.

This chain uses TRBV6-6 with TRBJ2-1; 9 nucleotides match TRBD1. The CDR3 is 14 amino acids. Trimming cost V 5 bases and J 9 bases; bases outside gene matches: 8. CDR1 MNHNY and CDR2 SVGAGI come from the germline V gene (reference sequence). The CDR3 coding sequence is TGTGCCAGCAGTCGGACAGGGGTAATTGGTGAGCAGTTCTTC. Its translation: CASSRTGVIGEQFF.

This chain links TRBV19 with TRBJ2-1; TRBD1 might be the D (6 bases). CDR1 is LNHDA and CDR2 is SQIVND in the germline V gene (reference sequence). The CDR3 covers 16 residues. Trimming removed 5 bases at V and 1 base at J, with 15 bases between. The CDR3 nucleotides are TGTGCCAGTAGTGAAATACAGGGAGCTTCCTACAATGAGCAGTTCTTC. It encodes CASSEIQGASYNEQFF. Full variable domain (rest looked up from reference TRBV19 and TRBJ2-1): DGGITQSPKYLFRKEGQNVTLSCEQNLNHDAMYWYRQDPGQGLRLIYYSQIVNDFQKGDIAEGYSVSREKKESFPLTVTSAQKNPTAFYLCASSEIQGASYNEQFFGPGTRLTVL.

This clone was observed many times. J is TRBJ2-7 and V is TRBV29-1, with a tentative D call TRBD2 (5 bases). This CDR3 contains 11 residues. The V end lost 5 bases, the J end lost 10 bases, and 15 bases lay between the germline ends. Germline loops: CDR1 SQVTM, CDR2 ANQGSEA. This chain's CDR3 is CSVRGGYGQYF. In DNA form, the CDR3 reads TGCAGCGTTCGAGGAGGCTACGGCCAGTACTTC.

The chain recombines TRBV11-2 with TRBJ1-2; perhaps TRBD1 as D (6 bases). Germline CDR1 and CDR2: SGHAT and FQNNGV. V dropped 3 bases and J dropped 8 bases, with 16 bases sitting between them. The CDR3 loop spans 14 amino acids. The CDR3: CASSFFSGAEGYTF. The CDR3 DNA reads TGTGCCAGCAGCTTTTTTTCAGGGGCGGAGGGCTACACCTTC. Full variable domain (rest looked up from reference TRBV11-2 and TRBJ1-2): EAGVAQSPRYKIIEKRQSVAFWCNPISGHATLYWYQQILGQGPKLLIQFQNNGVVDDSQLPKDRFSAERLKGVDSTLKIQPAKLEDSAVYLCASSFFSGAEGYTFGSGTRLTVV.

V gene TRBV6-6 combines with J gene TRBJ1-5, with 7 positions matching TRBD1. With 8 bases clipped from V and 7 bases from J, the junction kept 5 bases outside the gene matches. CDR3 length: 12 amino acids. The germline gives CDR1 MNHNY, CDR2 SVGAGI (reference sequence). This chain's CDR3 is CASEEQGQPQHF. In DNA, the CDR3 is TGTGCCAGCGAAGAACAGGGGCAGCCCCAGCATTTT.

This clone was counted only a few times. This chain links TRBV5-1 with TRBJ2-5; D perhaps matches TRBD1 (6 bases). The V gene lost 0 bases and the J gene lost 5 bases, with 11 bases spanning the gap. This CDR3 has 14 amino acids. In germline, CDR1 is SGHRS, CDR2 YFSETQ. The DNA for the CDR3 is TGCGCCAGCAGCTTGGATCCAGGGGACGAGACCCAGTACTTC. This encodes CASSLDPGDETQYF.

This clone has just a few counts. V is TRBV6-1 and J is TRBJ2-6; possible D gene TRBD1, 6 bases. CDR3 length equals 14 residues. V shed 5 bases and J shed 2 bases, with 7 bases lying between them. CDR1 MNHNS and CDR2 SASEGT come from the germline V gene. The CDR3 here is CASSRQAGANVLTF. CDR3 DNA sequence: TGTGCCAGCAGTCGACAGGCTGGGGCCAACGTCCTGACTTTC.

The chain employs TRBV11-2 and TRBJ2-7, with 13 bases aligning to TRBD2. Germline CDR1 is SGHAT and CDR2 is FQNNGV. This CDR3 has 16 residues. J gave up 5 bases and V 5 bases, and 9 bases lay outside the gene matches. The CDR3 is CASSPRLAGGVDEQYF. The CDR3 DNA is TGTGCCAGCAGCCCGCGACTAGCGGGAGGTGTTGACGAGCAGTACTTC.

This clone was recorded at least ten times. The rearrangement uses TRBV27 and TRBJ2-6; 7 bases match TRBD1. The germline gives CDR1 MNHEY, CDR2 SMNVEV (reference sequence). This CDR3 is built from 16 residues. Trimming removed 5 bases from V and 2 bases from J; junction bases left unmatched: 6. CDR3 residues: CASSSIQGTGANVLTF. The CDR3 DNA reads TGTGCCAGCAGTAGTATACAGGGGACTGGGGCCAACGTCCTGACTTTC.

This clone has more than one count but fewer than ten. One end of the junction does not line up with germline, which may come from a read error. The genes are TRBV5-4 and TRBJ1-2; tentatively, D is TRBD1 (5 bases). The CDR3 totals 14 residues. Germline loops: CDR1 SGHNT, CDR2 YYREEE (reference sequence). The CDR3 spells CASSLVPGGVGYTF. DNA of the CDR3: TGCGCCAGCAGCTTGGTGCCTGGGGGAGTCGGCTACACCTTC.

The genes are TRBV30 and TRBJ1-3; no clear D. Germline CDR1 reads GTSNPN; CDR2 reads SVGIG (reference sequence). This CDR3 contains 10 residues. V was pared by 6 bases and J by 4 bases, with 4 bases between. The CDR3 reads CACRGNTIYF. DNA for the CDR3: TGTGCCTGCAGGGGAAACACCATATATTTT.

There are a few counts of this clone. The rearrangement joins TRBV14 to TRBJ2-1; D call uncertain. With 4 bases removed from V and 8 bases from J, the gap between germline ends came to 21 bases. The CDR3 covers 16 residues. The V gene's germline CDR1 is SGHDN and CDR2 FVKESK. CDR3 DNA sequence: TGTGCCAGCAGCCCACTGGGTCAACTTGACCACGATGAGCAGTTCTTC. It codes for CASSPLGQLDHDEQFF.

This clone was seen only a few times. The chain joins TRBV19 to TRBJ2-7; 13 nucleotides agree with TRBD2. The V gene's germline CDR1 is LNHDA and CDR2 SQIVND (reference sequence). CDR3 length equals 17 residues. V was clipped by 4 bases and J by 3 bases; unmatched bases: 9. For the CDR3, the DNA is TGTGCCAGTAGTAAAGGACTAGCGGGAGTCACCCACTACGAGCAGTACTTC. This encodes CASSKGLAGVTHYEQYF.

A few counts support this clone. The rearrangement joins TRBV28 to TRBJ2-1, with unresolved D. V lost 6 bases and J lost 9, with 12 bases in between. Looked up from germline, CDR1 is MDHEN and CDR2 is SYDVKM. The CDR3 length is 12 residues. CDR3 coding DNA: TGTGCCAGCAGCCCCCCGATACGTGAGCAGTTCTTC. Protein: CASSPPIREQFF.

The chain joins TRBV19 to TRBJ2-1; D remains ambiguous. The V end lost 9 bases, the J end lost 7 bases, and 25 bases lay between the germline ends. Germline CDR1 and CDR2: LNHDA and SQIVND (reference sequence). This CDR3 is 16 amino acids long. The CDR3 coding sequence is TGTGCCAGCCTGGATAATCCGGCCACCGACGAAAATGAGCAGTTCTTC. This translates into CASLDNPATDENEQFF.